What follows are 14 T cell receptor beta chains derived from one specimen sequenced in a study of identical twins. TCRdb used MiXCR to reprocess the 5' RACE reads, holding one entry per CDR3 protein. The sample has more than 650,000 distinct CDR3 sequences, 5.5% to 6.5% seen once. The specimen sequenced was naive T cells sorted from blood. Receptor source: a man aged 18 to 29 in good health.

This clonotype was seen at least ten times. The chain uses TRBV4-1 and TRBJ2-7; 8 bases line up with TRBD1. J gave up 1 base and V 6 bases, and 5 bases lay outside the gene matches. The CDR3 runs to 14 residues. Per germline, CDR1 MGHRA and CDR2 YSYEKL. The DNA of the CDR3 is TGCGCCAGCAGACTCGGACAGGGTTCCTACGAGCAGTACTTC. This sequence encodes CASRLGQGSYEQYF.

The table lists this clonotype with many counts. The V call is TRBV4-1, the J call TRBJ2-1; 7 nucleotides line up with TRBD2. The CDR3 spans 15 residues. Germline V gene sequence: CDR1 MGHRA, CDR2 YSYEKL. J gave up 9 bases and V 4 bases, and 12 bases lay outside the gene matches. The CDR3 DNA sequence: TGCGCCAGCAGCCCCCACGGAACTAGCGAGGGTGAGCAGTTCTTC. Translating it yields CASSPHGTSEGEQFF.

J is TRBJ2-5 and V is TRBV5-5; TRBD2 matches 10 bases. This CDR3 is built from 18 residues. Trimming removed 3 bases from V and 5 bases from J; junction bases left unmatched: 16. Germline CDR1 is SGHKS and CDR2 is YYEKEE (reference sequence). CDR3 coding DNA: TGTGCCAGCAGCTGGAGGGGTACTAGCGGGGCCTCGGGGGAGACCCAGTACTTC. Its protein product is CASSWRGTSGASGETQYF.

The sample holds many counts of this clonotype. The V call is TRBV6-1, the J call TRBJ2-3; the match to TRBD1 covers 10 bases. This CDR3 has 14 residues. With 5 bases clipped from V and 5 bases from J, the junction kept 4 bases outside the gene matches. Germline CDR1 and CDR2: MNHNS and SASEGT. CDR3 sequence reads: CASSRQGAEDTQYF. CDR3 DNA: TGTGCCAGCAGTAGACAGGGGGCGGAAGATACGCAGTATTTT.

The table lists this clonotype with a few counts. V and J are TRBV14 and TRBJ2-3; D gene uncertain. V dropped 3 bases and J dropped 1 base, with 5 bases sitting between them. Germline CDR1 is SGHDN and CDR2 is FVKESK. The CDR3 consists of 13 residues. CDR3 sequence (DNA): TGTGCCAGCAGCCAGTTCCGCACAGATACGCAGTATTTT. Its protein product is CASSQFRTDTQYF.

This clonotype was picked up many times. The J gene is TRBJ2-1, the V gene TRBV20-1, with a possible D match to TRBD2 (6 bases). CDR1 and CDR2 from the germline V gene are DFQATT and SNEGSKA (reference sequence). The CDR3 contains 14 residues. Trimming removed 5 bases at V and 6 bases at J, with 17 bases between. CDR3 protein: CSAWNQGGGNEQFF. The CDR3 nucleotides read TGCAGTGCTTGGAACCAGGGAGGCGGCAATGAGCAGTTCTTC.

This clonotype showed up just a few times. V is TRBV20-1 and J is TRBJ1-1, with D maybe TRBD1 (6 bases). Germline V lookup: CDR1 DFQATT, CDR2 SNEGSKA (reference sequence). Trimming shortened V by 6 bases and J by 5 bases, and 31 bases separated the two germline ends. The CDR3 runs 18 residues. The CDR3 region is CSAKGVRGTILFRTEAFF. CDR3 coding DNA: TGCAGTGCAAAAGGGGTACGAGGGACAATTTTATTCCGGACTGAAGCTTTCTTT.

The chain is built from TRBV7-2 and TRBJ2-7; 13 nucleotides match TRBD2. V was pared by 0 bases and J by 0 bases, with 11 bases of the junction left unmatched. The CDR3 is made up of 20 amino acids. Per the germline V gene, CDR1 is SGHTA and CDR2 is FQGNSA. CDR3 in DNA: TGTGCCAGCAGCTTAGCCGGACTAGCGGGAGTCCCTGTAAGCTCCTACGAGCAGTACTTC. It is translated as CASSLAGLAGVPVSSYEQYF.

This clonotype was recorded many times. V usage is TRBV11-2 and J usage is TRBJ2-1, with 12 nucleotides matching TRBD2. CDR1 and CDR2 from the germline V gene are SGHAT and FQNNGV. V shed 6 bases, J shed 10 bases, and the junction held 10 bases outside the gene matches. The length of the CDR3 is 15 residues. The CDR3 is CASRHTSGRHGEQFF. CDR3 in DNA: TGTGCCAGCAGACATACTAGCGGGAGGCACGGCGAGCAGTTCTTC.

This clonotype was detected many times. This chain links TRBV28 with TRBJ2-7; D ambiguous. The germline gives CDR1 MDHEN, CDR2 SYDVKM. This CDR3 contains 13 residues. Deletions cut 2 bases from V and 4 bases from J, with 9 bases between. CDR3 protein: CASSLRRNYEQYF. In DNA form, the CDR3 reads TGTGCCAGCAGTTTACGGCGGAATTACGAGCAGTACTTC.

The rearrangement uses TRBV9 and TRBJ1-3, with TRBD1 as a possible D gene (5 bases). The CDR3 spans 13 residues. The germline V and J ends were trimmed by 4 bases and 7 bases, with 12 bases remaining between them. The germline V gene has CDR1 SGDLS and CDR2 YYNGEE. The CDR3: CASSRGGVNTIYF. Written as DNA, the CDR3 is TGTGCCAGCAGCCGGGGGGGGGTGAACACCATATATTTT.

The sample holds a few counts of this clonotype. The gene calls are TRBV3-1 and TRBJ1-2, with 8 bases that match TRBD1. V dropped 4 bases and J dropped 5; count of bases not matched to a gene: 9. Germline loops: CDR1 LGHDT, CDR2 YNNKEL (reference sequence). This CDR3 is built from 15 residues. CDR3 nucleotide sequence: TGTGCCAGCAGCCCCGGACAGGGAGCCCTTTATGGCTACACCTTC. Its translation is CASSPGQGALYGYTF. The variable domain in full, completed from reference TRBV3-1 and TRBJ1-2, reads DTAVSQTPKYLVTQMGNDKSIKCEQNLGHDTMYWYKQDSKKFLKIMFSYNNKELIINETVPNRFSPKSPDKAHLNLHINSLELGDSAVYFCASSPGQGALYGYTFGSGTRLTVV.

This clonotype was detected a few times. The rearrangement joins TRBV12-3 or TRBV12-4 to TRBJ2-2; maybe TRBD2 (6 bases). CDR3 length equals 15 residues. The V and J ends lost 7 bases and 9 bases respectively, with 21 bases between them. The CDR3 loop reads CASTSPSRDLRELFF. DNA for the CDR3: TGTGCCAGCACAAGTCCGTCGCGGGATCTCAGGGAGCTGTTTTTT.

The sample holds many counts of this clonotype. The chain combines TRBV12-3 or TRBV12-4 with TRBJ1-5, with a weak D call TRBD1 (5 bases). The CDR3 extends over 15 amino acids. Trimming cost V 6 bases and J 0 bases, with 12 bases left between them. The CDR3 sequence: CASRPGGNSNQPQHF. The DNA for the CDR3 is TGTGCCAGCAGGCCCGGGGGAAATAGCAATCAGCCCCAGCATTTT.